The next 20 T cell receptor beta chains were all read from a single sample in a study of blood T cell repertoires in COVID-19. Generated by immunoSEQ multiplex PCR, the TCRdb table keeps only in-frame clones and is missing some. The sample lists 85,000 to 130,000 clones, around nine tenths occurring once. Sequencing was done on a sample of peripheral blood. The receptor source for this set is a man aged 70 or older with acute or convalescent COVID-19.

The J gene is TRBJ1-2, the V gene TRBV4-2, with D tentatively TRBD1 (5 bases). From germline, CDR1 is LGHNA and CDR2 YNFKEQ. V shed 1 base and J shed 1 base, with 7 bases lying between them. This CDR3 has 14 amino acids. The CDR3 nucleotides read TGTGCCAGCAGCCAAGTGGGGGGTAACTATGGCTACACCTTC. Amino acid sequence: CASSQVGGNYGYTF.

The chain combines TRBV14 with TRBJ1-1; TRBD1 matches at 7 bases. Germline values: CDR1 SGHDN, CDR2 FVKESK. V lost 4 bases and J lost 3; bases outside the gene matches: 8. The CDR3 loop spans 15 amino acids. The CDR3 DNA reads as TGTGCCAGCAGCCTGGTCGGGACAGTCTACACTGAAGCTTTCTTT. This translates into CASSLVGTVYTEAFF.

The rearrangement links TRBV6-5 to TRBJ2-7, with 7 bases matching TRBD1. Germline V gives CDR1 MNHEY, CDR2 SVGAGI. V was clipped by 8 bases and J by 2 bases; unmatched bases: 9. The CDR3 consists of 14 residues. CDR3 residues: CASPTMDRPYEQYF. The CDR3 bases are TGTGCCAGCCCAACTATGGACAGGCCCTACGAGCAGTACTTC.

The chain uses TRBV18 and TRBJ1-4; D is ambiguous. The germline gives CDR1 KGHSH, CDR2 LQKENI. The V and J ends lost 3 bases and 8 bases respectively, with 19 bases between them. The CDR3 length is 16 residues. In DNA, the CDR3 is TGTGCCAGCTCACCTCAATCGGGAGGGATTTACGAAAAACTGTTTTTT. This codes for CASSPQSGGIYEKLFF.

This rearrangement joins TRBV19 to TRBJ1-5; 7 positions agree with TRBD1. CDR1 is LNHDA and CDR2 is SQIVND in the germline V gene (reference sequence). Trimming removed 10 bases from V and 7 bases from J; junction bases left unmatched: 19. CDR3 length: 16 amino acids. The CDR3 sequence: CATTRLAGGSRQPQHF. The CDR3, as DNA: TGTGCCACCACCCGATTGGCAGGGGGAAGTAGGCAGCCCCAGCATTTT.

The chain couples TRBV7-9 to TRBJ1-6; TRBD1 might be the D (6 bases). Germline CDR1 is SEHNR and CDR2 is FQNEAQ (reference sequence). The CDR3 is made up of 14 amino acids. Trimming removed 2 bases from V and 5 bases from J, with 7 bases in between. This chain's CDR3 is CASSLTGNNSPLHF. CDR3 DNA: TGTGCCAGCAGCTTAACAGGGAATAATTCACCCCTCCACTTT.

The J gene is TRBJ1-4, the V gene TRBV7-9; maybe TRBD1 (5 bases). V was cut by 3 bases and J by 7 bases, with 6 bases left in between. The germline CDR1 and CDR2 sequences are SEHNR and FQNEAQ (reference sequence). This CDR3 is built from 12 residues. The CDR3 loop reads CASSLQGEKLFF. CDR3 coding DNA: TGTGCCAGCAGCTTGCAGGGTGAAAAACTGTTTTTT.

Turning to this clone: The sample contains more than one DNA sequence encoding this CDR3. J is TRBJ1-1 and V is TRBV12-3 or TRBV12-4; possibly TRBD1 for D (6 bases). There are 13 residues in the CDR3. The V end lost 6 bases, the J end lost 0 bases, and 8 bases lay between the germline ends. CDR3 bases: TGTGCCAGCAGAAGGGGGTTGAACACTGAAGCTTTCTTT. Its protein product is CASRRGLNTEAFF.

The rearrangement uses TRBV18 and TRBJ1-3; D is uncertain. The CDR3 runs 15 residues. Germline CDR1 KGHSH, CDR2 LQKENI. Trimming took off 2 bases at V and 3 bases at J, with 11 bases between the two ends. DNA of the CDR3: TGTGCCAGCTCACCAAATTCGGGTGGTGGAAACACCATATATTTT. This gives the protein CASSPNSGGGNTIYF. The whole variable domain, filled in from reference TRBV18 and TRBJ1-3, reads NAGVMQNPRHLVRRRGQEARLRCSPMKGHSHVYWYRQLPEEGLKFMVYLQKENIIDESGMPKERFSAEFPKEGPSILRIQQVVRGDSAAYFCASSPNSGGGNTIYFGEGSWLTVV.

The table lists this clone with a count of one. The chain recombines TRBV30 with TRBJ1-2; no definite D call. This CDR3 is 14 amino acids long. Germline V gene lookup returns CDR1 GTSNPN and CDR2 SVGIG (reference sequence). V lost 3 bases, J lost 5 bases, and 16 bases lay in between. CDR3 in DNA: TGTGCCTGGAGCGATATTAGGCGCAGGTATGGCTACACCTTC. It codes for CAWSDIRRRYGYTF. The full variable domain, its missing parts supplied by reference TRBV30 and TRBJ1-2, is SQTIHQWPATLVQPVGSPLSLECTVEGTSNPNLYWYRQAAGRGLQLLFYSVGIGQISSEVPQNLSASRPQDRQFILSSKKLLLSDSGFYLCAWSDIRRRYGYTFGSGTRLTVV.

J is TRBJ2-5 and V is TRBV5-1; 7 positions match TRBD2. The CDR3 loop spans 14 amino acids. V dropped 3 bases and J dropped 3; count of bases not matched to a gene: 5. The germline CDR1 and CDR2 sequences are SGHRS and YFSETQ. CDR3 region: CASSSLAGEETQYF. CDR3 bases: TGCGCCAGCAGCTCACTTGCGGGGGAAGAGACCCAGTACTTC.

This chain links TRBV7-8 with TRBJ2-7, with 14 bases identical to TRBD2. The CDR3 length is 15 residues. Germline lookup yields CDR1 SGHVS and CDR2 FQNEAQ. J lost 10 bases, V lost 4 bases, and 9 bases had no gene match. CDR3 coding DNA: TGTGCCAGCAGCTCAGGACTAGCGGGAGGCCTACTCCAGTACTTC. This codes for CASSSGLAGGLLQYF.

The chain joins TRBV3-1 (or the pseudogene TRBV3-2) to TRBJ2-7, with 10 bases matching TRBD2. Per germline, CDR1 LGHDT and CDR2 YNNKEL (reference sequence). J was trimmed by 2 bases and V by 4 bases; bases with no gene match: 8. The CDR3 sequence is 16 residues long. The CDR3 DNA sequence: TGTGCCAGCAGCCGTCGGGGACTAGCGAGAACCTACGAGCAGTACTTC. This translates into CASSRRGLARTYEQYF.

This chain links TRBV15 with TRBJ1-4; 8 nucleotides agree with TRBD1. The V segment lost 0 bases and the J segment 7 bases; nucleotides outside the gene matches: 10. The length of the CDR3 is 17 residues. Germline V gives CDR1 LNHNV, CDR2 YYDKDF (reference sequence). This CDR3 is CATSRDFASGGSEKLFF. The CDR3 DNA is TGTGCCACCAGCAGAGATTTCGCTTCAGGGGGCAGTGAAAAACTGTTTTTT.

V gene TRBV2 combines with J gene TRBJ2-7; unclear D gene. The V gene's germline CDR1 is SNHLY and CDR2 FYNNEI. V dropped 5 bases and J dropped 3 bases, with 8 bases sitting between them. The CDR3 has 12 amino acids. The CDR3 region has the DNA TGTGCCAGCAGTACAGAGATCTACGAGCAGTACTTC. It translates to CASSTEIYEQYF.

The gene calls are TRBV11-2 and TRBJ1-2; no clear D. The V end was cut by 0 bases, the J end by 2 bases, with 4 bases between. The germline CDR1 and CDR2 sequences are SGHAT and FQNNGV. The CDR3 runs 13 residues. The CDR3 loop reads CASSLDRNYGYTF. The CDR3 DNA is TGTGCCAGCAGCTTAGACAGGAACTATGGCTACACCTTC.

V and J are TRBV7-2 and TRBJ2-7; 9 bases line up with TRBD1. The germline CDR1 and CDR2 sequences are SGHTA and FQGNSA. This CDR3 has 14 amino acids. Trimming cost V 4 bases and J 2 bases; bases outside gene matches: 3. The CDR3 protein is CASSYRQGAYEQYF. CDR3 DNA sequence: TGTGCCAGCAGCTACAGACAGGGGGCCTACGAGCAGTACTTC.

V is TRBV3-1 (or the pseudogene TRBV3-2) and J is TRBJ1-6; D may be TRBD1 (5 bases). Per germline, CDR1 LGHDT and CDR2 YNNKEL (reference sequence). The V end was cut by 4 bases, the J end by 5 bases, with 12 bases between. The CDR3 extends over 15 amino acids. CDR3 residues: CASSLGQGNNSPLHF. CDR3 coding DNA: TGTGCCAGCAGCCTGGGTCAGGGTAATAATTCACCCCTCCACTTT.

This sequence joins TRBV27 and TRBJ1-1, with 10 bases aligning to TRBD1. CDR3 size: 16 residues. From germline, CDR1 is MNHEY and CDR2 SMNVEV (reference sequence). The trim removed 5 bases at V and 0 bases at J, leaving 6 bases unmatched. CDR3 coding DNA: TGTGCCAGCAGTCCTCGGACAGGGGGGATGAACACTGAAGCTTTCTTT. Translating it yields CASSPRTGGMNTEAFF.

The chain joins TRBV2 to TRBJ2-5, with D perhaps matching TRBD1 (6 bases). CDR1 is SNHLY, CDR2 FYNNEI, per germline. This CDR3 comprises 13 residues. Trimming stripped 6 bases from V and 0 bases from J, with 8 bases between. The CDR3 DNA follows: TGTGCCAGCAGAGGGACAAACCAAGAGACCCAGTACTTC. Its translation is CASRGTNQETQYF.